These 25 T cell receptor beta chains were sequenced from one sample in a study of human T cells and chemical hapten exposure. TCRdb ran MiXCR on the RACE reads and lists one entry per CDR3 protein. Of about 120,000 distinct CDR3 sequences in the sample, roughly 13% are singletons; the top ten hold about 3%. The time point is: pre-sensitization, week 0. The treatment was: therapeutic diphenylcyclopropenone sensitization with weekly scalp DPC. The specimen was whole blood, collected in connection with sensitization to the hapten diphenylcyclopropenone (DPC). The source of these receptors is a woman aged 18-29 years with alopecia areata. Some clones in this sample may be carry-over from other donors' samples.

This clonotype has a handful of counts. This chain joins TRBV24-1 and TRBJ2-5, with TRBD2 matching over 9 bases. CDR3 size: 15 residues. Unmatched junction bases numbered 3, after V lost 3 bases and J lost 2 bases. Germline assignment: CDR1 KGHDR and CDR2 SFDVKD. The CDR3 sequence is CATSDVSGGQETQYF. CDR3 sequence (DNA): TGTGCCACCAGTGATGTAAGCGGGGGGCAAGAGACCCAGTACTTC.

This clonotype has a count of ten or more. The rearrangement links TRBV25-1 to TRBJ2-7; 10 positions match TRBD1. CDR1 and CDR2 from the germline V gene are MGHDK and SYGVNS. J gave up 2 bases and V 5 bases, and 3 bases lay outside the gene matches. This CDR3 has 14 residues. The CDR3 sequence: CASSPGQGPYEQYF. For the CDR3, the DNA is TGTGCCAGCAGTCCGGGACAGGGGCCCTACGAGCAGTACTTC.

This rearrangement joins TRBV11-2 to TRBJ2-7; D is perhaps TRBD1 (5 bases). The germline gives CDR1 SGHAT, CDR2 FQNNGV. This CDR3 comprises 14 residues. Trimming removed 1 base from V and 3 bases from J, with 10 bases in between. This CDR3 is CASSLGPTDYEQYF. The CDR3 region has the DNA TGTGCCAGCAGCTTAGGACCGACAGACTACGAGCAGTACTTC.

This sequence joins TRBV6-6 and TRBJ1-1, with D unresolved. This CDR3 contains 9 residues. The V gene's germline CDR1 is MNHNY and CDR2 SVGAGI (reference sequence). V lost 8 bases and J 11 bases, leaving 9 bases between the germline ends. CDR3 sequence (DNA): TGTGCCAGCGGTACTATGGCTTTCTTT. Translating gives CASGTMAFF.

In its sample, this clonotype was seen many times. For the CDR3, the DNA is TGCAGTGCTAGAGAGGTACAGGGGGTGAGAAGCAATCAGCCCCAGCATTTT. Protein: CSAREVQGVRSNQPQHF. The genes are TRBV20-1 and TRBJ1-5; 8 nucleotides agree with TRBD1. This CDR3 region has 17 residues. Germline V gene sequence: CDR1 DFQATT, CDR2 SNEGSKA (reference sequence). V lost 0 bases to trimming and J lost 1 base; unmatched junction nucleotides: 8.

This clonotype was seen repeatedly, ten times or more. This rearrangement joins TRBV28 to TRBJ2-4; 11 bases are shared with TRBD2. This CDR3 comprises 20 residues. The V gene's germline CDR1 is MDHEN and CDR2 SYDVKM. The V segment lost 7 bases and the J segment 0 bases; nucleotides outside the gene matches: 17. CDR3 DNA: TGTGCCAGCATCCCTGGGTCTAGCGGGGGGCCAATTTTAGCCAAAAACATTCAGTACTTC. Protein: CASIPGSSGGPILAKNIQYF.

The rearrangement joins TRBV9 to TRBJ1-6; possible D gene TRBD1, 6 bases. Germline CDR1 is SGDLS and CDR2 is YYNGEE. The CDR3 contains 15 residues. Between the trimmed V and J ends, which lost 3 bases and 5 bases, there was a span of 12 bases. The CDR3, as DNA: TGTGCCAGCAGCGCCCTGGACAGCAATAATTCACCCCTCCACTTT. Translating gives CASSALDSNNSPLHF.

DNA of the CDR3: TGTGCCAGCAGTTTGTCGTACCCTGGAAACACCATATATTTT. Its translation: CASSLSYPGNTIYF. The chain couples TRBV28 to TRBJ1-3; no reliable D call. The length of the CDR3 is 14 residues. The germline V gene encodes CDR1 MDHEN and CDR2 SYDVKM. V lost 3 bases, J lost 2 bases, and 8 bases lay in between.

The chain uses TRBV6-5 and TRBJ2-1; a weak D match, TRBD2 (5 bases). Trimming took 6 bases from V and 1 from J, leaving 13 bases between them. This CDR3 contains 15 residues. CDR1 is MNHEY, CDR2 SVGAGI, per germline. The CDR3 DNA reads as TGTGCCAGCAGGGCACTCACGGGGTCCTACAATGAGCAGTTCTTC. Its protein is CASRALTGSYNEQFF.

This clonotype appeared a few times. The chain joins TRBV7-9 to TRBJ2-7; 8 bases agree with TRBD1. V dropped 5 bases and J dropped 7; count of bases not matched to a gene: 13. Germline V gives CDR1 SEHNR, CDR2 FQNEAQ (reference sequence). The CDR3 is 15 amino acids. In DNA, the CDR3 is TGTGCCAGCAGCCCAGGACAGGGTGGCATCCTAGAGCAGTACTTC. It encodes CASSPGQGGILEQYF.

The gene calls are TRBV3-1 and TRBJ1-4; 7 nucleotides match TRBD1. Germline V gene sequence: CDR1 LGHDT, CDR2 YNNKEL (reference sequence). The CDR3 covers 15 residues. The junction had 10 bases not matched to a gene; V was cut back by 4 bases and J by 8 bases. CDR3 residues: CASSRRQGGNEKLFF. CDR3 coding DNA: TGTGCCAGCAGCCGGCGACAGGGCGGAAACGAAAAACTGTTTTTT.

At least ten counts were recorded for this clonotype. V usage is TRBV12-3 or TRBV12-4 and J usage is TRBJ2-5; 7 positions agree with TRBD2. After removal of 3 bases from V and 5 bases from J, the junction contained 9 bases not matched to a gene. There are 15 residues in the CDR3. The CDR3 protein is CASSLWISGGETQYF. CDR3 DNA sequence: TGTGCCAGCAGTTTGTGGATCTCCGGGGGGGAGACCCAGTACTTC.

This clonotype was seen more than once but under ten times. V usage is TRBV18 and J usage is TRBJ2-5; no definite D call. Deletions cut 2 bases from V and 4 bases from J, with 8 bases between. Looked up from germline, CDR1 is KGHSH and CDR2 is LQKENI. This CDR3 is 13 amino acids long. CDR3 loop: CASSPGVGETQYF. The CDR3 DNA sequence: TGTGCCAGCTCACCAGGGGTTGGAGAGACCCAGTACTTC.

Ten or more counts support this clonotype. The V gene is TRBV3-1, the J gene TRBJ2-3; 13 nucleotides agree with TRBD2. The CDR3 totals 18 residues. The V and J ends lost 2 bases and 4 bases, in that order; junction bases with no gene match: 9. Germline V gives CDR1 LGHDT, CDR2 YNNKEL (reference sequence). CDR3 residues: CASSQRRRLAGGADTQYF. CDR3 nucleotide sequence: TGTGCCAGCAGCCAAAGGAGAAGACTAGCGGGGGGCGCAGATACGCAGTATTTT.

The chain uses TRBV7-2 and TRBJ1-3; D not certain. Per germline, CDR1 SGHTA and CDR2 FQGNSA. The V gene lost 5 bases and the J gene lost 0 bases, with 11 bases spanning the gap. The CDR3 length is 15 residues. The CDR3 DNA reads TGTGCCAGCAGCACCCGGTTGAGCTCTGGAAACACCATATATTTT. Protein sequence: CASSTRLSSGNTIYF.

This clonotype was picked up a small number of times. The CDR3 loop is CSVEIGTQVLHEQFF. CDR3 in DNA: TGCAGCGTTGAAATCGGGACCCAGGTCCTCCATGAGCAGTTCTTC. V usage is TRBV29-1 and J usage is TRBJ2-1; D possibly uses TRBD1 or TRBD2 (5 bases each). The length of the CDR3 is 15 residues. Germline V gives CDR1 SQVTM, CDR2 ANQGSEA. The germline V and J ends were trimmed by 2 bases and 8 bases, with 19 bases remaining between them.

This clonotype was seen at least ten times. CDR3 nucleotides: TGTGCCAGCAAGATGGACGTGGGGAATACCGGGGAGCTGTTTTTT. Translating gives CASKMDVGNTGELFF. The rearrangement uses TRBV7-9 and TRBJ2-2, with D unresolved. Germline V gene sequence: CDR1 SEHNR, CDR2 FQNEAQ (reference sequence). Trimming took off 7 bases at V and 5 bases at J, with 17 bases between the two ends. This CDR3 comprises 15 residues.

This clonotype was detected ten times or more. The chain employs TRBV12-3 or TRBV12-4 and TRBJ1-2, with 8 bases aligning to TRBD1. The CDR3 contains 13 residues. The J segment lost 5 bases and the V segment lost 5 bases, leaving 4 bases of the junction unmatched. The CDR3 loop reads CASSRTGRYGYTF. DNA for the CDR3: TGTGCCAGCAGTCGGACAGGGCGATATGGCTACACCTTC.

The chain combines TRBV13 with TRBJ2-5; D might be TRBD1 or TRBD2, each matching 6 bases. The germline V gene encodes CDR1 PRHDT and CDR2 FYEKMQ (reference sequence). The CDR3 covers 15 residues. Between the trimmed V and J ends, which lost 4 bases and 1 base, there was a span of 13 bases. CDR3 in amino acids: CASSWTRDTQETQYF. The CDR3 DNA follows: TGTGCCAGCAGCTGGACGCGGGACACCCAAGAGACCCAGTACTTC.

This sequence joins TRBV5-1 and TRBJ1-2; the D gene is possibly TRBD1 (5 bases). Deletions cut 0 bases from V and 2 bases from J, with 11 bases between. The CDR3 sequence is 15 residues long. Germline V lookup: CDR1 SGHRS, CDR2 YFSETQ. CDR3 in amino acids: CASSLGLGPNYGYTF. Written as DNA, the CDR3 is TGCGCCAGCAGCTTGGGGTTGGGGCCAAACTATGGCTACACCTTC.

The table lists this clonotype with a few counts. The rearrangement links TRBV12-3 or TRBV12-4 to TRBJ1-5, with 7 bases aligning to TRBD1. Trimming cost V 7 bases and J 0 bases; bases outside gene matches: 9. The CDR3 runs 16 residues. The CDR3 region is CASIFPTGYSNQPQHF. CDR3 in DNA: TGTGCCAGCATTTTCCCGACAGGGTATAGCAATCAGCCCCAGCATTTT.

This clonotype came up many times. The V gene is TRBV20-1, the J gene TRBJ1-1, with a possible D match to TRBD1 (5 bases). Germline CDR1 is DFQATT and CDR2 is SNEGSKA (reference sequence). This CDR3 has 12 amino acids. The germline V and J ends were trimmed by 3 bases and 1 base, with 6 bases remaining between them. The CDR3 region has the DNA TGCAGTGCTAGTACAGGGAACACTGAAGCTTTCTTT. Translation: CSASTGNTEAFF.

This clonotype was recorded at least ten times. The V gene is TRBV7-2, the J gene TRBJ1-4; 9 bases map to TRBD1. The trim removed 1 base at V and 10 bases at J, leaving 13 bases unmatched. Germline CDR1 SGHTA, CDR2 FQGNSA. CDR3 length: 17 amino acids. The CDR3, as DNA: TGTGCCAGCAGCTTAGGCCGCCTGGGACAGGGTGGCTCAAAACTGTTTTTT. This translates into CASSLGRLGQGGSKLFF.

This clonotype was recorded at least ten times. The CDR3 DNA follows: TGTGCCAGCAGTCCAACTAACTATGGCTACACCTTC. This codes for CASSPTNYGYTF. The chain is built from TRBV5-6 and TRBJ1-2; D unresolved. The CDR3 consists of 12 residues. Germline V gives CDR1 SGHDT, CDR2 YYEEEE. With 5 bases removed from V and 0 bases from J, the gap between germline ends came to 5 bases.

This clonotype was seen more than once but under ten times. The chain combines TRBV7-7 with TRBJ1-4; no clear D. Per germline, CDR1 SSHAT and CDR2 FNYEAQ (reference sequence). This CDR3 comprises 13 residues. The V end lost 2 bases, the J end lost 8 bases, and 9 bases lay between the germline ends. As DNA, the CDR3 is TGTGCCAGCAGCTTAAGTTTCGGGGAAAAACTGTTTTTT. Protein product: CASSLSFGEKLFF.